The rows below give T cell receptor beta chains drawn from one sample of a study of blood T cell repertoires in COVID-19. Method: immunoSEQ multiplex PCR; TCRdb's copy keeps in-frame clones and lacks some. The table lists 350,000 to 450,000 clones, around 87% of them singletons. Source material: peripheral blood. The origin of the receptors is a woman aged 55-70 years with COVID-19, enrolled during active disease. The CDR3 runs from the conserved cysteine through the conserved F or W. Fields, in order: J gene, V gene, D gene, clone size, CDR3 DNA, CDR3 protein. The D gene is left open where the match is weak. Rows may omit the clone size; those that give it use once, few, many or a size class.

j_gene: TRBJ1-2; v_gene: TRBV7-9; d_gene: NA; abundance: NA; CDR3nt: TGTGCCAGCAGCCCCGTGGTGAGCGGCTACACCTTC; CDR3aa: CASSPVVSGYTF
j_gene: TRBJ2-7; v_gene: TRBV3-1/TRBV3-2; d_gene: TRBD2; abundance: few; CDR3nt: TGTGCCAGCAGCCAAGATAATCCTAGCGGGGGGCTCTCCTACGAGCAGTACTTC; CDR3aa: CASSQDNPSGGLSYEQYF
j_gene: TRBJ2-1; v_gene: TRBV28; d_gene: NA; abundance: NA; CDR3nt: TGTGCCAGCAGTTCTACATTTCGGGGTGAGCAGTTCTTC; CDR3aa: CASSSTFRGEQFF
j_gene: TRBJ1-6; v_gene: TRBV5-1; d_gene: NA; abundance: NA; CDR3nt: TGCGCCAGCAGCTTGGCCTGGACCGGGGATTCACCCCTCCACTTT; CDR3aa: CASSLAWTGDSPLHF
j_gene: TRBJ2-7; v_gene: TRBV5-6; d_gene: NA; abundance: many; CDR3nt: TGTGCCAGCAGCTTTTGGCAGGGGCTAAGCGAGCAGTACTTC; CDR3aa: CASSFWQGLSEQYF
j_gene: TRBJ1-1; v_gene: TRBV4-2; d_gene: NA; abundance: few; CDR3nt: TGTGCCAGCAGCCTACAGGGATTCGAAGCTTTCTTT; CDR3aa: CASSLQGFEAFF
j_gene: TRBJ2-1; v_gene: TRBV7-3; d_gene: NA; abundance: NA; CDR3nt: TGTGCCAGCAGCTACTATGGTGGTGAGCAGTTCTTC; CDR3aa: CASSYYGGEQFF
j_gene: TRBJ1-1; v_gene: TRBV2; d_gene: NA; abundance: NA; CDR3nt: TGTGCCAGCAGTTTACAGGGTCACACTGAAGCTTTCTTT; CDR3aa: CASSLQGHTEAFF
j_gene: TRBJ2-7; v_gene: TRBV25-1; d_gene: TRBD1; abundance: NA; CDR3nt: TGTGCCAGCAGGAAGACCAGGGACAGCTACGAGCAGTACTTC; CDR3aa: CASRKTRDSYEQYF
j_gene: TRBJ1-4; v_gene: TRBV4-2; d_gene: TRBD1; abundance: NA; CDR3nt: TGTGCCAGCAGCCAAGCGCAGGGGGCGACTAATGAAAAACTGTTTTTT; CDR3aa: CASSQAQGATNEKLFF
j_gene: TRBJ1-1; v_gene: TRBV3-1/TRBV3-2; d_gene: TRBD1; abundance: NA; CDR3nt: TGTGCCAGCAGCCAATCGGACAGGGTATTCACTGAAGCTTTCTTT; CDR3aa: CASSQSDRVFTEAFF
j_gene: TRBJ2-2; v_gene: TRBV5-1; d_gene: NA; abundance: NA; CDR3nt: TGCGCCAGCAGCTTGTTACACCCGAACACCGGGGAGCTGTTTTTT; CDR3aa: CASSLLHPNTGELFF
j_gene: TRBJ1-5; v_gene: TRBV30; d_gene: TRBD1; abundance: NA; CDR3nt: TGTGCCTGGAATACAGGGGGGCTACAGCCCCAGCATTTT; CDR3aa: CAWNTGGLQPQHF
j_gene: TRBJ1-2; v_gene: TRBV3-1/TRBV3-2; d_gene: NA; abundance: NA; CDR3nt: TGTGCCAGCAGCCTCCGTACCGGGGGGAGCTCTGGCTACACCTTC; CDR3aa: CASSLRTGGSSGYTF
j_gene: TRBJ2-5; v_gene: TRBV7-2; d_gene: TRBD2; abundance: once; CDR3nt: TGTGCCAGCAGGCGGATGGCGGGGGTTGGGGAGACCCAGTACTTC; CDR3aa: CASRRMAGVGETQYF
j_gene: TRBJ1-1; v_gene: TRBV6-5; d_gene: NA; abundance: NA; CDR3nt: TGTGCCAGCAGCAGGGCGGGAGGGGGGAACACTGAAGCTTTCTTT; CDR3aa: CASSRAGGGNTEAFF
j_gene: TRBJ1-1; v_gene: TRBV5-8; d_gene: TRBD1; abundance: NA; CDR3nt: TGTGCCAGCAGCTCGGACAGGGGGAAGGCGAGGGACACTGAAGCTTTCTTT; CDR3aa: CASSSDRGKARDTEAFF
j_gene: TRBJ2-3; v_gene: TRBV6-1; d_gene: NA; abundance: once; CDR3nt: TGTGCCAGCAGTGAAGACGCGCGGTTTGATACGCAGTATTTT; CDR3aa: CASSEDARFDTQYF
j_gene: TRBJ2-3; v_gene: TRBV7-3; d_gene: NA; abundance: NA; CDR3nt: TGTGCCAGCAGCTTACTGGGGACTGGCACAGATACGCAGTATTTT; CDR3aa: CASSLLGTGTDTQYF
j_gene: TRBJ1-3; v_gene: TRBV7-9; d_gene: NA; abundance: NA; CDR3nt: TGTGCCAGCAGCTTAAGCATCTCTGGAAACACCATATATTTT; CDR3aa: CASSLSISGNTIYF
j_gene: TRBJ2-1; v_gene: TRBV11-3; d_gene: TRBD1; abundance: once; CDR3nt: TGTGCCAGCAGCCCGGGACAGCCAGGGGATGAGCAGTTCTTC; CDR3aa: CASSPGQPGDEQFF
j_gene: TRBJ2-7; v_gene: TRBV5-1; d_gene: TRBD2; abundance: NA; CDR3nt: TGCGCCAGCAGCCTGGGACTAGCGGGGGCATACGAGCAGTACTTC; CDR3aa: CASSLGLAGAYEQYF
j_gene: TRBJ1-2; v_gene: TRBV7-3; d_gene: TRBD1; abundance: NA; CDR3nt: TGTGCCAGCAGCTTAATTTCTGGGACAGGGTTTAGATATGGCTACACCTTC; CDR3aa: CASSLISGTGFRYGYTF
j_gene: TRBJ2-1; v_gene: TRBV3-1/TRBV3-2; d_gene: NA; abundance: NA; CDR3nt: TGTGCCTCCGGAAGAAGGGGATTGAATGAGCAGTTCTTC; CDR3aa: CASGRRGLNEQFF
j_gene: TRBJ1-6; v_gene: TRBV5-1; d_gene: TRBD1; abundance: NA; CDR3nt: TGCGCCAGCAGCTCCGGACAGGGCTCTGTACTTAATTCACCCCTCCACTTT; CDR3aa: CASSSGQGSVLNSPLHF
j_gene: TRBJ1-1; v_gene: TRBV7-3; d_gene: NA; abundance: once; CDR3nt: TGTGCCAGCAGCCAATGGGCGGGGGGCGTCGGGAGCACTGAAGCTTTCTTT; CDR3aa: CASSQWAGGVGSTEAFF
j_gene: TRBJ2-5; v_gene: TRBV2; d_gene: NA; abundance: NA; CDR3nt: TGTGCCAGCAGTGAGATTAGCGTACTAGAGACCCAGTACTTC; CDR3aa: CASSEISVLETQYF
j_gene: TRBJ1-2; v_gene: TRBV12-3/TRBV12-4; d_gene: NA; abundance: NA; CDR3nt: TGTGCCAGCAGCCCATGGCAGGGCGGCGGCTACACCTTC; CDR3aa: CASSPWQGGGYTF
j_gene: TRBJ2-3; v_gene: TRBV10-2; d_gene: TRBD2; abundance: NA; CDR3nt: TGCGCCAGCAGTGAGCCCAGCGGGGGTGGGAGAGATACGCAGTATTTT; CDR3aa: CASSEPSGGGRDTQYF
j_gene: TRBJ2-1; v_gene: TRBV15; d_gene: NA; abundance: NA; CDR3nt: TGTGCCACCAGCAGAGACAGGGTTGGAGGGGATGAGCAGTTCTTC; CDR3aa: CATSRDRVGGDEQFF
j_gene: TRBJ2-3; v_gene: TRBV19; d_gene: NA; abundance: NA; CDR3nt: TGTGCCCTACGCAGGGACACAGATACGCAGTATTTT; CDR3aa: CALRRDTDTQYF
j_gene: TRBJ2-7; v_gene: TRBV29-1; d_gene: NA; abundance: NA; CDR3nt: TGCAGCGTTGCTAGGGGGTTCTACGAGCAGTACTTC; CDR3aa: CSVARGFYEQYF
j_gene: TRBJ2-3; v_gene: TRBV5-1; d_gene: NA; abundance: NA; CDR3nt: TGCGCCAGCAGCTTGACTCCTTCGCAAATGACAGATACGCAGTATTTT; CDR3aa: CASSLTPSQMTDTQYF
j_gene: TRBJ1-6; v_gene: TRBV5-5; d_gene: NA; abundance: NA; CDR3nt: TGTGCCAGCAGCTTGGCAGGGTTACATTCACCCCTCCACTTT; CDR3aa: CASSLAGLHSPLHF
j_gene: TRBJ2-2; v_gene: TRBV29-1; d_gene: TRBD1; abundance: NA; CDR3nt: TGCAGCGGTGCCCGAGGACAGGGGGCGCACACCGGGGAGCTGTTTTTT; CDR3aa: CSGARGQGAHTGELFF
j_gene: TRBJ1-3; v_gene: TRBV28; d_gene: TRBD1; abundance: NA; CDR3nt: TGTGCCAGCAGTTCCCCGGGACAGCAAGGAAACACCATATATTTT; CDR3aa: CASSSPGQQGNTIYF
j_gene: TRBJ1-1; v_gene: TRBV9; d_gene: NA; abundance: NA; CDR3nt: TGTGCCAGCAGCGTAGGAGGGTCCCGGAACACTGAAGCTTTCTTT; CDR3aa: CASSVGGSRNTEAFF
j_gene: TRBJ1-2; v_gene: TRBV27; d_gene: TRBD1; abundance: NA; CDR3nt: TGTGCCAGCAGTTTCCGGGACGACAGGGGGCGCGTCAATGGCTACACCTTC; CDR3aa: CASSFRDDRGRVNGYTF
j_gene: TRBJ1-5; v_gene: TRBV5-6; d_gene: TRBD1; abundance: NA; CDR3nt: TGTGCCAGCAGCAAAACAGGGGGCCAGCCCCAGCATTTT; CDR3aa: CASSKTGGQPQHF
j_gene: TRBJ1-2; v_gene: TRBV6-5; d_gene: NA; abundance: once; CDR3nt: TGTGCCAGCAGTCAGGGTCTCTATGGCTACACCTTC; CDR3aa: CASSQGLYGYTF
j_gene: TRBJ1-5; v_gene: TRBV10-3; d_gene: NA; abundance: NA; CDR3nt: TGTGCCATCAGCCCAGGGGCGGGCCAGCCCCAGCATTTT; CDR3aa: CAISPGAGQPQHF
j_gene: TRBJ1-1; v_gene: TRBV6-5; d_gene: NA; abundance: NA; CDR3nt: TGTGCCAGCGGCTTACATGGCACTGAAGCTTTCTTT; CDR3aa: CASGLHGTEAFF
j_gene: TRBJ2-7; v_gene: TRBV24-1; d_gene: NA; abundance: NA; CDR3nt: TGTGCCACCAGTGATTCGTTTGGCCAGGGGTTATACGAGCAGTACTTC; CDR3aa: CATSDSFGQGLYEQYF
j_gene: TRBJ2-4; v_gene: TRBV2; d_gene: NA; abundance: NA; CDR3nt: TGTGCCAGCAATACTAGAACGGTGGACATTCAGTACTTC; CDR3aa: CASNTRTVDIQYF
j_gene: TRBJ1-6; v_gene: TRBV7-2; d_gene: NA; abundance: NA; CDR3nt: TGTGCCAGCAGCCAACGGGGGGGGAATTCACCCCTCCACTTT; CDR3aa: CASSQRGGNSPLHF